A single sample is the source of the 17 T cell receptor beta chains below, sequenced in a study of T cells after posttransplantation cyclophosphamide. Here immunoSEQ multiplex PCR was the method, and the copy in TCRdb shows in-frame clones only, minus some. This sample comprises tens of thousands of clones, none seen once only. The sequenced sample consisted of PBMCs. These receptors were taken from a man aged 50 to 59 in good health, CMV-negative, and a related stem cell transplant donor.

This clone was recorded many times. The rearrangement joins TRBV7-6 to TRBJ2-1; TRBD1 agrees at 8 bases. CDR1 is SGHVS and CDR2 is FNYEAQ in the germline V gene. Trimming removed 4 bases from V and 4 bases from J; junction bases left unmatched: 9. The CDR3 is 16 amino acids. The CDR3 bases are TGTGCCAGCAGCTCAAGACAGGGGTGGCAGTACAATGAGCAGTTCTTC. It yields the protein CASSSRQGWQYNEQFF.

This clone was seen at least ten times. This rearrangement joins TRBV28 to TRBJ2-5, with D possibly matching TRBD1 (6 bases). CDR3 length equals 15 residues. In germline, CDR1 is MDHEN, CDR2 SYDVKM. V was trimmed by 5 bases and J by 4 bases, leaving 17 bases between them. The DNA for the CDR3 is TGTGCCAGCAGTCGCCCAGGGGAGAAGGGAGAGACCCAGTACTTC. Translated, it gives CASSRPGEKGETQYF.

This clone was observed at least ten times. CDR3 sequence reads: CASSRSPEAFNSPLHF. The CDR3 DNA reads TGTGCCAGCAGCCGGTCGCCGGAGGCGTTTAATTCACCCCTCCACTTT. The chain uses TRBV4-2 and TRBJ1-6; D gene ambiguous. The germline CDR1 and CDR2 sequences are LGHNA and YNFKEQ. The length of the CDR3 is 16 residues. Trimming stripped 4 bases from V and 6 bases from J, with 16 bases between.

This clone was seen ten or more times. This chain joins TRBV7-9 and TRBJ2-1, with 7 bases lining up with TRBD2. V was clipped by 4 bases and J by 7 bases; unmatched bases: 4. This CDR3 is 13 amino acids long. Per the germline V gene, CDR1 is SEHNR and CDR2 is FQNEAQ (reference sequence). The CDR3 reads CASSSLATNEQFF. In nucleotides, the CDR3 is TGTGCCAGCAGCTCACTAGCGACTAATGAGCAGTTCTTC. The variable domain in full, completed from reference TRBV7-9 and TRBJ2-1, reads DTGVSQNPRHKITKRGQNVTFRCDPISEHNRLYWYRQTLGQGPEFLTYFQNEAQLEKSRLLSDRFSAERPKGSFSTLEIQRTEQGDSAMYLCASSSLATNEQFFGPGTRLTVL.

The table lists this clone with many counts. V is TRBV30 and J is TRBJ2-7, with TRBD2 matching over 12 bases. CDR1 and CDR2 (germline): GTSNPN, SVGIG (reference sequence). The CDR3 covers 14 residues. With V trimmed by 3 bases and J by 7 bases, 7 bases remained unmatched. The CDR3 region is CAWRRLAGAGEQYF. Written as DNA, the CDR3 is TGTGCCTGGAGAAGACTAGCGGGAGCCGGAGAGCAGTACTTC.

In its sample, this clone was seen many times. The chain couples TRBV6-1 to TRBJ2-7; the match to TRBD2 covers 7 bases. This CDR3 has 15 amino acids. Trimming removed 7 bases from V and 0 bases from J; junction bases left unmatched: 9. From germline, CDR1 is MNHNS and CDR2 SASEGT. Here the CDR3 reads CASKPLTSSSYEQYF. The CDR3 nucleotides are TGTGCCAGCAAACCATTGACTAGCAGCTCCTACGAGCAGTACTTC.

This clone was recorded at least ten times. The chain combines TRBV27 with TRBJ1-5; 7 nucleotides agree with TRBD1. Germline assignment: CDR1 MNHEY and CDR2 SMNVEV (reference sequence). This CDR3 region has 14 residues. J gave up 5 bases and V 5 bases, and 6 bases lay outside the gene matches. CDR3 bases: TGTGCCAGCAGTCCACAGGGGTACTATCAGCCCCAGCATTTT. It translates to CASSPQGYYQPQHF.

This clone occurred many times. The rearrangement joins TRBV28 to TRBJ2-7, with 8 bases fitting TRBD1. V shed 7 bases and J 3 bases; nucleotides not matched to a gene: 8. This CDR3 is 14 amino acids long. Germline-derived CDR1 and CDR2 are MDHEN and SYDVKM. CDR3 coding DNA: TGTGCCAGCACCGACCTGGACAGGGACTACGAGCAGTACTTC. Translation gives CASTDLDRDYEQYF.

This clone has at least ten counts. This chain joins TRBV9 and TRBJ2-3; TRBD2 matches 10 bases. There are 16 residues in the CDR3. V shed 4 bases, J shed 3 bases, and the junction held 8 bases outside the gene matches. Germline loops: CDR1 SGDLS, CDR2 YYNGEE. DNA for the CDR3: TGTGCCAGCAGCCCGGGGACTAGCGCCTTGACAGATACGCAGTATTTT. This translates into CASSPGTSALTDTQYF.

A note on this clone: Germline is not matched at one junction end, which may reflect a read error. The gene calls are TRBV14 and TRBJ2-7, with 9 bases fitting TRBD1. This CDR3 spans 16 amino acids. Germline lookup yields CDR1 SGHDN and CDR2 FVKESK. The CDR3 coding sequence is TGTGCCAGCAGCCAAGGCTGGGACAGGGTTACCCACGAGCAGTGCTTC. Its translation: CASSQGWDRVTHEQCF.

This clone was seen repeatedly, ten times or more. The chain uses TRBV11-2 and TRBJ2-1; D is unresolved. V lost 1 base and J 0 bases, leaving 10 bases between the germline ends. Per germline, CDR1 SGHAT and CDR2 FQNNGV. CDR3 length equals 16 residues. The DNA of the CDR3 is TGTGCCAGCAGCTTAGTTGCGTCTAGCTCCTACAATGAGCAGTTCTTC. Translation gives CASSLVASSSYNEQFF.

The chain recombines TRBV27 with TRBJ2-5; tentative D call: TRBD1 (6 bases). The J call is in doubt because the DNA end fits TRBJ2-7 better. CDR1 MNHEY and CDR2 SMNVEV come from the germline V gene (reference sequence). The CDR3 runs 17 residues. CDR3 coding DNA: TGTGCCAGCAGCTCGTACCCACAGGGCCCGAGCTCCTACGAGCAGTACTTC. The encoded protein is CASSSYPQGPSSYEQYF.

Note on this clone: The junction and the germline gene differ at one end; a read error may be behind it. The J gene is TRBJ2-5, the V gene TRBV27, with 7 nucleotides matching TRBD2. From germline, CDR1 is MNHEY and CDR2 SMNVEV (reference sequence). The CDR3 totals 16 residues. In DNA form, the CDR3 reads TGTGCCAGCAGTCCCTCGGCGGGGGACGTACAAGAGGCCCAGTACTTC. This encodes CASSPSAGDVQEAQYF.

This clone was counted ten times or more. V is TRBV6-6 and J is TRBJ2-7; perhaps TRBD2 as D (6 bases). Between the trimmed V and J ends, which lost 6 bases and 5 bases, there was a span of 11 bases. The CDR3 covers 12 residues. Germline CDR1 and CDR2: MNHNY and SVGAGI (reference sequence). The CDR3 DNA follows: TGTGCCAGCAGGGGCGGCGGGAACGAGCAGTACTTC. Translation gives CASRGGGNEQYF.

This clone has at least ten counts. The chain links TRBV7-6 to TRBJ1-5; 7 bases fit TRBD1. CDR1 is SGHVS, CDR2 FNYEAQ, per germline. The CDR3 loop spans 16 amino acids. J lost 2 bases, V lost 4 bases, and 8 bases had no gene match. The CDR3 bases are TGTGCCAGCAGCTCAGGGAGAGGGGGCGGCAATCAGCCCCAGCATTTT. This gives the protein CASSSGRGGGNQPQHF.

In this sample, this clone turned up many times. V usage is TRBV28 and J usage is TRBJ2-7; a possible D gene is TRBD1 (5 bases). Trimming took 0 bases from V and 2 from J, leaving 14 bases between them. CDR3 length: 16 amino acids. Germline CDR1 is MDHEN and CDR2 is SYDVKM. Here the CDR3 reads CASSLWDTARPYEQYF. CDR3 sequence (DNA): TGTGCCAGCAGTTTATGGGACACCGCGCGACCCTACGAGCAGTACTTC.

This clone was observed many times. A junction boundary mismatches the germline segment, possibly from a read error. The chain uses TRBV7-9 and TRBJ2-3; 9 bases line up with TRBD1. The germline V gene encodes CDR1 SEHNR and CDR2 FQNEAQ (reference sequence). CDR3 length: 14 amino acids. The CDR3 is CASSPGQGWMVIVF. The CDR3 coding sequence is TGTGCCAGCAGCCCAGGACAGGGGTGGATGGTTATTGTTTTT.